The rows below give T cell receptor beta chains drawn from one sample of a study of blood T cell repertoires in COVID-19. The method was immunoSEQ multiplex PCR; TCRdb's version includes in-frame clones alone and lacks a portion of them. The table lists roughly 230,000 clones, 82% of them singletons. Material for sequencing was peripheral blood. These receptors originate from a woman of 80 years or more with acute or convalescent COVID-19. The CDR3 runs from the conserved cysteine through the conserved F or W. D genes are given only for firm matches. Expanded clones are given a class, and other clones once, few, many or no size at all.

TRBJ1-2,NA,TRBV12-3/TRBV12-4,NA,CASSQTRNYGYTF,TGTGCCAGCAGTCAGACTAGAAACTATGGCTACACCTTC
TRBJ1-2,NA,TRBV7-9,NA,CASSWGTIPNYGYTF,TGTGCCAGCAGCTGGGGGACTATCCCTAACTATGGCTACACCTTC
TRBJ2-1,TRBD2,TRBV10-3,NA,CAISVSGGVVGEQFF,TGTGCCATCAGTGTTAGCGGGGGGGTCGTTGGTGAGCAGTTCTTC
TRBJ1-1,NA,TRBV5-5,once,CASSLTVTEAFF,TGTGCCAGCAGCTTGACAGTTACTGAAGCTTTCTTT
TRBJ1-2,NA,TRBV28,few,CASSFLGAEGYTF,TGTGCCAGCAGTTTTCTGGGGGCGGAAGGCTACACCTTC
TRBJ2-1,TRBD2,TRBV10-3,few,CAISEIGLAGGLQDNEQFF,TGTGCCATCAGTGAGATTGGACTAGCGGGGGGTCTTCAGGACAATGAGCAGTTCTTC
TRBJ1-1,NA,TRBV28,few,CASSGIRGPGVYEAFF,TGTGCCAGCAGTGGGATACGAGGTCCAGGGGTCTATGAAGCTTTCTTT
TRBJ2-3,NA,TRBV12-3/TRBV12-4,NA,CASSLGLDTQYF,TGTGCCAGCAGTTTAGGACTAGATACGCAGTATTTT
TRBJ1-5,NA,TRBV5-1,NA,CASSLVGGSGNQPQHF,TGCGCCAGCAGCTTGGTGGGGGGGTCGGGCAATCAGCCCCAGCATTTT
TRBJ1-5,NA,TRBV19,NA,CASSIDRRDLNNQPQHF,TGTGCCAGTAGTATAGATCGTAGGGACTTAAACAATCAGCCCCAGCATTTT
TRBJ1-1,TRBD1,TRBV6-5,NA,CASSYAGTVNTEAFF,TGTGCCAGCAGTTATGCCGGGACAGTGAACACTGAAGCTTTCTTT
TRBJ2-5,NA,TRBV12-2,NA,CASRLARGPVRWETQYF,TGTGCAAGTCGCTTAGCGAGAGGGCCTGTGCGGTGGGAGACCCAGTACTTC
TRBJ2-7,NA,TRBV3-1/TRBV3-2,NA,CASTRGSPGEAYEQYF,TGTGCCAGCACCAGAGGGAGTCCAGGGGAAGCCTACGAGCAGTACTTC
TRBJ1-6,NA,TRBV7-9,NA,CASSTRDSPLHF,TGTGCCAGCAGCACCAGGGATTCACCCCTCCACTTT
TRBJ1-5,NA,TRBV6-2/TRBV6-3,NA,CASSSRQGNQPQHF,TGTGCCAGCAGTTCGAGACAGGGCAATCAGCCCCAGCATTTT
TRBJ2-2,TRBD1,TRBV5-8,once,CASSSGTANTGELFF,TGTGCCAGCAGCTCCGGGACAGCGAACACCGGGGAGCTGTTTTTT
TRBJ1-1,TRBD1,TRBV12-3/TRBV12-4,NA,CASRDRDTEAFF,TGTGCCAGCCGGGACAGAGACACTGAAGCTTTCTTT
TRBJ1-5,NA,TRBV24-1,few,CATSDLGVKGNQPQHF,TGTGCCACCAGTGATTTAGGGGTAAAGGGAAATCAGCCCCAGCATTTT
TRBJ2-4,TRBD2,TRBV3-1/TRBV3-2,NA,CASSPTGGTVGKNIQYF,TGTGCCAGCAGCCCCACGGGGGGGACGGTGGGCAAAAACATTCAGTACTTC
TRBJ2-1,NA,TRBV5-1,NA,CASSLDPGSFQGEQFF,TGCGCCAGCAGCTTGGACCCAGGCAGTTTCCAAGGTGAGCAGTTCTTC
TRBJ1-2,NA,TRBV3-1/TRBV3-2,once,CASSQGGSNGYTF,TGTGCCAGCAGCCAAGGGGGCAGTAATGGCTACACCTTC
TRBJ2-7,TRBD2,TRBV27,NA,CASSLEGRGYEQYF,TGTGCCAGCAGTTTAGAAGGGCGGGGGTACGAGCAGTACTTC
TRBJ1-2,NA,TRBV11-3,once,CASSLIAGAGGYTF,TGTGCCAGCAGCTTAATCGCGGGGGCCGGAGGCTACACCTTC
TRBJ2-1,TRBD2,TRBV4-2,NA,CASSQETSGGPRFRNEQFF,TGTGCCAGCAGCCAAGAGACTAGCGGGGGCCCCCGGTTTAGGAATGAGCAGTTCTTC
TRBJ1-1,TRBD1,TRBV7-3,NA,CASSSGTGQRAFF,TGTGCCAGCAGCAGCGGGACAGGGCAAAGAGCTTTCTTT